This T cell receptor beta chain was sequenced during a study of CXCR3-negative and CXCR3-positive naive CD8 T cells. About the research overall: Per-library TRB read counts averaged about 1.5 +/- 0.3 million, adding up to around 140 million in total.

Whole-study findings and limits: The study found more hydrophobic TRB CDR3s in CXCR3-positive naive cells than in CXCR3-negative naive cells. Both of the naive subsets showed about the same high diversity, but memory CD8+ cells had much less.

Comment on this clonotype: Its antigen is unidentified.

UMI-labeled 5' RACE yielded the TRB cDNA libraries. TCRdb reprocessed the 5' RACE reads and keeps a single row for each CDR3 protein, giving no DNA. The repertoire shows approximately 90,000 distinct CDR3 sequences; the top ten hold approximately 0.53%. This clonotype originated in a human donor in good health. Some clones in this sample may be carry-over from other donors' samples. Sample: naive CXCR3+ CD8+ T cells from blood. Sample subset: CD45RO-CCR7+CD27+CD95- naive CD8+ T cells expressing CXCR3 (TNR3+).

CDR3 protein: CASSLEASVDTQYF. The rearrangement uses TRBV2 and TRBJ2-3. CDR1 is SNHLY and CDR2 is FYNNEI in the germline V gene. The CDR3 has 14 residues.